Below are 8 T cell receptor beta chains sequenced from a single sample in a study of T cells of healthy individuals. TCRdb independently ran MiXCR on the 5' RACE reads; one entry per CDR3 protein. The sample lists about 41,000 distinct CDR3 sequences; approximately 4.5% were seen once. All receptors derive from a human donor in good health.

This clonotype occurred a few times. The rearrangement uses TRBV2 and TRBJ2-5; 9 bases are shared with TRBD1. The CDR3 covers 14 residues. The germline V gene encodes CDR1 SNHLY and CDR2 FYNNEI. Unmatched junction bases numbered 7, after V lost 8 bases and J lost 3 bases. The CDR3 reads CASGGTGGEETQYF. The DNA of the CDR3 is TGTGCCAGCGGGGGAACAGGGGGCGAAGAGACCCAGTACTTC.

The chain combines TRBV2 with TRBJ1-5; D remains unclear. The germline V gene encodes CDR1 SNHLY and CDR2 FYNNEI. This CDR3 has 14 amino acids. The V end was cut by 4 bases, the J end by 4 bases, with 11 bases between. DNA of the CDR3: TGTGCCAGCAGTGTAAGAGGGTCTAATCAGCCCCAGCATTTT. Its protein product is CASSVRGSNQPQHF.

This clonotype has at least ten counts. This chain joins TRBV2 and TRBJ2-3, with 14 bases identical to TRBD2. Germline V CDR1 and CDR2: SNHLY, FYNNEI. With V trimmed by 7 bases and J by 0 bases, 6 bases remained unmatched. This CDR3 is built from 17 residues. The CDR3 loop reads CASKGLAGGPSTDTQYF. The CDR3 region has the DNA TGTGCCAGCAAAGGACTAGCGGGGGGCCCGAGCACAGATACGCAGTATTTT.

This clonotype was counted many times. CDR3 region: CASSLGSGRSTEAFF. CDR3 nucleotides: TGTGCCAGCAGCTTAGGTTCAGGGAGAAGCACTGAAGCTTTCTTT. This chain joins TRBV7-8 and TRBJ1-1; weak D call: TRBD1 (5 bases). Germline values: CDR1 SGHVS, CDR2 FQNEAQ. The CDR3 sequence is 15 residues long. Trimming pared 1 base from V and 4 bases from J, leaving 13 bases between.

This clonotype was recorded a few times. CDR3 in amino acids: CASSLGQGIAEAFF. The CDR3 DNA reads as TGCGCCAGCAGCTTGGGGCAGGGGATCGCTGAAGCTTTCTTT. The V gene is TRBV5-1, the J gene TRBJ1-1; TRBD1 is a possible D gene (6 bases). The length of the CDR3 is 14 residues. Per the germline V gene, CDR1 is SGHRS and CDR2 is YFSETQ. Trimming took 0 bases from V and 6 from J, leaving 12 bases between them.

This clonotype was picked up many times. The genes are TRBV5-1 and TRBJ1-1, with 8 positions matching TRBD1. This CDR3 is built from 14 residues. Germline V gene data show CDR1 as SGHRS and CDR2 as YFSETQ. The J segment lost 5 bases and the V segment lost 3 bases, leaving 6 bases of the junction unmatched. CDR3 coding DNA: TGCGCCAGCAGCTACGGACAGGGAAGAACTGAAGCTTTCTTT. Translating gives CASSYGQGRTEAFF.

This clonotype was detected many times. This CDR3 is CASSPSGRGPVEQYF. The CDR3 DNA follows: TGTGCCAGCAGTCCTAGCGGGAGAGGACCGGTCGAGCAGTACTTC. The chain combines TRBV27 with TRBJ2-7, with TRBD2 matching 10 bases. The V gene's germline CDR1 is MNHEY and CDR2 SMNVEV (reference sequence). This CDR3 is built from 15 residues. Losses at the gene ends were 5 bases for V and 6 bases for J; bases not matched to a gene: 10.

This clonotype was counted many times. This chain uses TRBV4-3 with TRBJ2-1, with TRBD2 matching 12 bases. The CDR3 has 15 amino acids. J lost 2 bases, V lost 5 bases, and 1 base had no gene match. Germline CDR1 reads LGHNA; CDR2 reads YSLEER. The CDR3 nucleotides are TGCGCCAGCAGCGGACTAGCGGGACCCTACAATGAGCAGTTCTTC. Translation: CASSGLAGPYNEQFF.